This TCR beta chain was obtained from a study of neurological immune-mediated disorders. Study findings and constraints: Subjects shared no identical expanded-clone CDR3 amino acid sequences, suggesting private TCR-beta repertoires in all groups.

This clonotype occurred many times. The target antigen is unknown. The cDNA was synthesized by means of template-switch 5'RACE, which was carried out with 10-nucleotide random UMIs. A single record per CDR3 protein comes from TCRdb applying MiXCR to the 5' RACE reads. Of about 120,000 distinct CDR3 sequences listed, about 3.2% are singletons. There are 15 residues in the CDR3. Germline V gene lookup returns CDR1 ENHRY and CDR2 SYGVKD. The trim removed 6 bases at V and 1 base at J, leaving 4 bases unmatched. This clonotype was obtained from a woman aged 25 to 45 with multiple sclerosis. Sample: PBMCs. The chain has TRBV10-3 and TRBJ2-1, with 9 nucleotides matching TRBD2. The CDR3 sequence is CAIRDSGGSYNEQFF. The CDR3 coding sequence is TGTGCCATCAGGGATAGCGGGGGATCCTACAATGAGCAGTTCTTC.